This T cell receptor beta chain came from a study of cytomegalovirus exposure and HLA in healthy donors. On the study more broadly: Tens of millions of unique TCRs from HLA-typed donors were held in an early release of data. Study results and caveats: DRB1 had the most TCR associations and HLA-C the fewest, a later analysis found, with rates varying by HLA locus.

As regards this clone: Its specificity is unknown.

Primers for the PCR totalled 60 Vbeta and 13 Jbeta. Using immunoSEQ multiplex PCR, the repertoire was profiled, and TCRdb retains in-frame clones only, with some absent. The sample shows 85,000 to 120,000 clones, about 60% of them seen only once. Germline lookup yields CDR1 SGHRS and CDR2 YFSETQ. The length of the CDR3 is 20 residues. V was clipped by 4 bases and J by 0 bases; unmatched bases: 20. The sequencing sample was made of PBMCs. The chain joins TRBV5-1 to TRBJ2-3; TRBD1 aligns across 7 bases. This clonotype originated in a human donor in good health. The CDR3 DNA reads TGCGCCAGCAGCGGGCCACCGGGACAGTCACCCAAGTGGAGCACAGATACGCAGTATTTT. It is translated as CASSGPPGQSPKWSTDTQYF.